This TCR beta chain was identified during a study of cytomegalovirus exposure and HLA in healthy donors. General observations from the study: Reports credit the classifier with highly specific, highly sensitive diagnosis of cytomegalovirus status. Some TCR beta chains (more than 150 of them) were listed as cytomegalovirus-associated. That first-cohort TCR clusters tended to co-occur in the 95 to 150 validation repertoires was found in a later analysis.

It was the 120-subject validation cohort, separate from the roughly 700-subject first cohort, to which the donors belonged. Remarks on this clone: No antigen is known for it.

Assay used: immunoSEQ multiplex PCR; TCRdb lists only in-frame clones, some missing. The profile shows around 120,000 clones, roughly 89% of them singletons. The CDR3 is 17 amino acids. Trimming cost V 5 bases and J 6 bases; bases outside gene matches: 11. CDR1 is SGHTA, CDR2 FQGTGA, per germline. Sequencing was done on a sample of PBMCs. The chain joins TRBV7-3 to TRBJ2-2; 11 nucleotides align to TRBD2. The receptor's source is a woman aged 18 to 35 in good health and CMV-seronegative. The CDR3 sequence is CASSPSPLAGVAGELFF. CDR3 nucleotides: TGTGCCAGCAGCCCTTCCCCACTAGCGGGAGTCGCCGGGGAGCTGTTTTTT.